The clone carrying this T cell receptor (beta chain) showed up just a few times. Individually, TCR cDNA molecules were each labelled with a unique molecular identifier. TCRdb independently ran MiXCR on the 5' RACE reads; one entry per CDR3 protein. The table has tens of thousands of distinct CDR3 sequences, less than 15% seen once. Time point described: sample taken at primary tumor resection. Researchers sequenced whole RNA taken from tumor, nontumor lung or frozen PBMC without sorting. Samples were donated by 72 untreated early-stage non-small cell lung cancer patients. This sample was taken from a study of spatial heterogeneity in lung cancer. Study overall: Detection consistently yielded more beta chains than alpha chains. The library had UMIs, and each TCR and UMI pair averaged more than ten raw reads.

The CDR3 has 15 residues. Germline values: CDR1 KGHSH, CDR2 LQKENI. V was cut by 2 bases and J by 1 base, with 12 bases left in between. The source was PBMCs, collected at surgery. The chain employs TRBV18 and TRBJ2-7; D might be TRBD1 (5 bases). The receptor's source is a male donor with early-stage non-small cell lung cancer. The DNA of the CDR3 is TGTGCCAGCTCACCATCTGGACATGGGTCCTACGAGCAGTACTTC. Its translation is CASSPSGHGSYEQYF.